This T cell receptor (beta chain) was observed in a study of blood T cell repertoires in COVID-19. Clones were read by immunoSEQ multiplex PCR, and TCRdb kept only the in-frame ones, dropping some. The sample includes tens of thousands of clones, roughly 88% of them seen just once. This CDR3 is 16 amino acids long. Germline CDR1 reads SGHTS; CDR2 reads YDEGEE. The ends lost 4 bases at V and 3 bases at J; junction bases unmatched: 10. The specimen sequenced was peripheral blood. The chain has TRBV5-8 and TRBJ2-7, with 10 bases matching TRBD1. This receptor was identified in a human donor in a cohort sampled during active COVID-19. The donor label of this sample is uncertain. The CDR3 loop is CASSLPGTGVLYEQYF. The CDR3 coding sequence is TGTGCCAGCAGCCTCCCCGGGACAGGGGTCCTCTACGAGCAGTACTTC.